The TCR beta chain under discussion was sequenced for a study of CD8 T cells in Susac syndrome. After extraction with the RNeasy kit, roughly 0.5 to 1 ug of the RNA was reverse transcribed using random hexamers. Amplification of TCR beta CDR3 by immunoSEQ multiplex PCR spanned 54 Vbeta and 13 Jbeta. Each CDR3 protein gets one entry after TCRdb re-called the immunoSEQ multiplex PCR reads with MiXCR. The sample carries around 160,000 distinct CDR3 sequences, around 95% recorded once. The V end was cut by 1 base, the J end by 2 bases, with 13 bases between. The CDR3 totals 15 residues. The germline V gene encodes CDR1 SGDLS and CDR2 YYNGEE. TCR beta sequencing was performed on blood CD8+ and CD4+ T cells. The healthy controls were matched to patients by age and sex. A single count supports this clonotype.

The sequenced sample consisted of CD4+ T cells from PBMCs. The clonotype comes from a human donor in good health. The chain joins TRBV9 to TRBJ2-7; a weak D match, TRBD2 (6 bases). The CDR3 protein is CASSVLGSGPYEQYF. In DNA form, the CDR3 reads TGTGCCAGCAGCGTATTAGGTAGCGGCCCCTACGAGCAGTACTTC.